Following are 18 T cell receptor beta chains from one sample sequenced in a study of shared clonotypes between healthy human individuals. Naivety among CD8 cells was defined by CD45RO negativity and positive CCR7 selection, thereby excluding terminally differentiated effector memory CD45RA+ cells. The repertoire was sequenced with immunoSEQ multiplex PCR; TCRdb's copy has only in-frame clones and lacks some. In the table there are some 2,100,000 clones, about 92% of which are singletons. Input material: naive CD8+ T cells from PBMCs. The receptors originated from a young man in good health. Some clones in this sample may be carry-over from other donors' samples.

In this sample, this clone turned up once. The rearrangement joins TRBV6-4 to TRBJ2-3, with D perhaps matching TRBD2 (6 bases). The CDR3 covers 14 residues. The germline V gene has CDR1 MRHNA and CDR2 SNTAGT. Trimming removed 8 bases at V and 6 bases at J, with 18 bases between. The chain's CDR3 is CASALRAGWDTQYF. CDR3 nucleotides: TGTGCCAGCGCTTTAAGGGCGGGATGGGATACGCAGTATTTT.

The rearrangement uses TRBV14 and TRBJ2-7, with 9 bases that match TRBD2. The CDR3 has 15 amino acids. From germline, CDR1 is SGHDN and CDR2 FVKESK. Unmatched junction bases numbered 9, after V lost 7 bases and J lost 2 bases. CDR3 sequence (DNA): TGTGCCAGCAAGAATTGGGCGGGAGGGCCCTACGAGCAGTACTTC. This translates into CASKNWAGGPYEQYF.

The chain employs TRBV9 and TRBJ1-4, with 12 bases that match TRBD1. Germline CDR1 SGDLS, CDR2 YYNGEE. Trimming removed 4 bases from V and 7 bases from J; junction bases left unmatched: 17. The CDR3 has 19 residues. The CDR3 sequence: CASSLDSRDRGQSSEKLFF. CDR3 DNA: TGTGCCAGCAGCCTCGATTCCCGGGACAGGGGGCAATCAAGTGAAAAACTGTTTTTT.

The J gene is TRBJ2-7, the V gene TRBV4-3, with 10 bases identical to TRBD2. From germline, CDR1 is LGHNA and CDR2 YSLEER. The ends lost 0 bases at V and 4 bases at J; junction bases unmatched: 9. The CDR3 has 17 amino acids. The CDR3 here is CASSQDWIAGGVYEQYF. DNA of the CDR3: TGCGCCAGCAGCCAAGATTGGATAGCGGGAGGCGTTTACGAGCAGTACTTC.

This chain joins TRBV2 and TRBJ1-1; D might be TRBD1 (5 bases). The CDR3 totals 13 residues. V gave up 8 bases and J gave up 3 bases, with 13 bases separating them. Germline CDR1 reads SNHLY; CDR2 reads FYNNEI. The CDR3 coding sequence is TGTGCCAGCTGGGAGACAGTTTACACTGAAGCTTTCTTT. Its translation is CASWETVYTEAFF.

The chain uses TRBV9 and TRBJ2-5, with D possibly TRBD2 on 6 matching bases. This CDR3 contains 15 residues. The V end lost 0 bases, the J end lost 1 base, and 10 bases lay between the germline ends. Germline-derived CDR1 and CDR2 are SGDLS and YYNGEE. CDR3 DNA: TGTGCCAGCAGCGTAGGGCGGGAACCCCAAGAGACCCAGTACTTC. This sequence encodes CASSVGREPQETQYF.

The chain carries TRBV2 and TRBJ1-5; no firm D call. The CDR3 runs to 15 residues. V shed 3 bases and J shed 0 bases, with 9 bases lying between them. Germline V lookup: CDR1 SNHLY, CDR2 FYNNEI. CDR3 DNA sequence: TGTGCCAGCAGTGAGGGAACATATAGCAATCAGCCCCAGCATTTT. It translates to CASSEGTYSNQPQHF.

The J gene is TRBJ2-5, the V gene TRBV27; D is perhaps TRBD1 or TRBD2 (5 bases each). V lost 2 bases and J lost 5, with 21 bases in between. Germline V gives CDR1 MNHEY, CDR2 SMNVEV (reference sequence). The CDR3 runs 17 residues. In nucleotides, the CDR3 is TGTGCCAGCAGTTTACTAGCTAGAATCCCTAAGGGGGAGACCCAGTACTTC. It yields the protein CASSLLARIPKGETQYF.

The rearrangement links TRBV9 to TRBJ1-2; 9 bases map to TRBD1. The germline V gene encodes CDR1 SGDLS and CDR2 YYNGEE. The CDR3 loop spans 17 amino acids. V lost 1 base and J lost 8; bases outside the gene matches: 15. CDR3: CASSVSFIGDRVQGYTF. The CDR3 coding sequence is TGTGCCAGCAGCGTATCGTTTATTGGGGACAGGGTCCAGGGCTACACCTTC.

This chain connects TRBV28 to TRBJ1-2; no firm D call. The CDR3 covers 13 residues. Per germline, CDR1 MDHEN and CDR2 SYDVKM. V lost 3 bases and J lost 4, with 9 bases in between. DNA for the CDR3: TGTGCCAGCAGTTTCGAGGGTATCTATGGCTACACCTTC. It translates to CASSFEGIYGYTF.

V gene TRBV2 combines with J gene TRBJ2-1; TRBD2 might be the D (5 bases). CDR1 and CDR2 from the germline V gene are SNHLY and FYNNEI. The CDR3 runs to 15 residues. The germline V and J ends were trimmed by 4 bases and 15 bases, with 25 bases remaining between them. The CDR3 loop is CASSGAPGSVNGPFF. In DNA, the CDR3 is TGTGCCAGCAGTGGCGCGCCGGGATCAGTCAATGGTCCGTTCTTC.

This clone was observed once. This sequence joins TRBV5-4 and TRBJ2-7, with 10 bases identical to TRBD1. The CDR3 contains 12 residues. Germline assignment: CDR1 SGHNT and CDR2 YYREEE (reference sequence). V dropped 4 bases and J dropped 12; count of bases not matched to a gene: 7. This chain's CDR3 is CASSPDRGMWYF. CDR3 bases: TGTGCCAGCAGCCCGGACAGGGGGATGTGGTACTTC.

The chain joins TRBV19 to TRBJ2-7; D is perhaps TRBD1 or TRBD2 (5 bases each). This CDR3 region has 17 residues. V was clipped by 0 bases and J by 2 bases, with 17 bases between them. CDR1 is LNHDA, CDR2 SQIVND, per germline (reference sequence). The CDR3 region has the DNA TGTGCCAGTAGTATAGATTCCGCACACCAGGGACCCTACGAGCAGTACTTC. This codes for CASSIDSAHQGPYEQYF.

The CDR3 loop is CASSEFLEYEQYF. DNA of the CDR3: TGTGCCAGCAGTGAATTTCTTGAATACGAGCAGTACTTC. V usage is TRBV25-1 and J usage is TRBJ2-7; D gene ambiguous. The V gene's germline CDR1 is MGHDK and CDR2 SYGVNS. V was clipped by 1 base and J by 4 bases, with 8 bases between them. There are 13 residues in the CDR3.

The V call is TRBV4-2, the J call TRBJ2-1, with a tentative D call TRBD2 (6 bases). Deletions cut 1 base from V and 6 bases from J, with 13 bases between. Per germline, CDR1 LGHNA and CDR2 YNFKEQ. This CDR3 region has 15 residues. The CDR3 spells CASSQAGAWGNEQFF. CDR3 in DNA: TGTGCCAGCAGCCAAGCGGGAGCATGGGGCAATGAGCAGTTCTTC.

The CDR3 here is CASREGRDLAYEQYF. CDR3 sequence (DNA): TGTGCCAGCAGAGAGGGGAGGGACCTTGCCTACGAGCAGTACTTC. V gene TRBV2 combines with J gene TRBJ2-7, with TRBD2 matching 7 bases. There are 15 residues in the CDR3. CDR1 and CDR2 from the germline V gene are SNHLY and FYNNEI. Trimming at V came to 6 bases and at J to 2 bases, leaving 10 bases not matched to a gene.

This sequence joins TRBV27 and TRBJ2-7; TRBD1 matches at 8 bases. Trimming removed 4 bases from V and 3 bases from J; junction bases left unmatched: 8. The CDR3 has 15 residues. The germline CDR1 and CDR2 sequences are MNHEY and SMNVEV (reference sequence). CDR3 in amino acids: CASSSHRTGYYEQYF. The DNA for the CDR3 is TGTGCCAGCAGTTCCCATCGGACAGGGTACTACGAGCAGTACTTC.

This clone was counted a single time. The V and J genes are TRBV5-3 and TRBJ2-1; D remains unclear. TRBV5-3 is an ORF, and what it does is uncertain. CDR3 size: 16 residues. V shed 4 bases and J shed 3 bases, with 17 bases lying between them. CDR3 sequence reads: CARSPIRPRFYNEQFF. CDR3 nucleotides: TGTGCCAGAAGCCCCATCAGGCCCCGATTCTACAATGAGCAGTTCTTC.